A single sample gave rise to the 30 T cell receptor beta chains below, sequenced in a study of shared T cell receptors in the human thymus. Assay: immunoSEQ multiplex PCR; the TCRdb copy retains only in-frame clones and omits some. The repertoire includes about 660,000 clones, 88% of them detected once, and roughly 0.0097% sits in the top ten. These data were also reused for a study on human thymus T cells.

Sequencing was performed on thymocytes. All receptors derive from a boy less than two years old with a congenital heart defect.

The chain combines TRBV15 with TRBJ2-3; D may be TRBD1 (6 bases). The germline gives CDR1 LNHNV, CDR2 YYDKDF (reference sequence). The CDR3 runs 16 residues. V was trimmed by 0 bases and J by 4 bases, leaving 14 bases between them. This CDR3 reads CATSRDLGGRSDTQYF. DNA of the CDR3: TGTGCCACCAGCAGAGATCTAGGGGGTAGGTCAGATACGCAGTATTTT.

This clone was detected only once. V gene TRBV18 combines with J gene TRBJ1-2, with 7 bases lining up with TRBD1. The CDR3 extends over 13 amino acids. V was pared by 6 bases and J by 4 bases, with 5 bases of the junction left unmatched. The germline CDR1 and CDR2 sequences are KGHSH and LQKENI. CDR3 amino acids: CASSRGASYGYTF. The CDR3 DNA reads TGTGCCAGCTCCAGGGGGGCCTCCTATGGCTACACCTTC.

This chain joins TRBV2 and TRBJ2-5; D is perhaps TRBD2 (6 bases). Looked up from germline, CDR1 is SNHLY and CDR2 is FYNNEI. This CDR3 spans 14 amino acids. The germline V and J ends were trimmed by 7 bases and 4 bases, with 16 bases remaining between them. Here the CDR3 reads CASNGGEDGETQYF. DNA of the CDR3: TGTGCCAGCAATGGAGGGGAAGACGGAGAGACCCAGTACTTC.

In this sample, this clone turned up a few times. The rearrangement joins TRBV28 to TRBJ2-5; 8 positions agree with TRBD2. The J segment lost 4 bases and the V segment lost 6 bases, leaving 7 bases of the junction unmatched. This CDR3 is 14 amino acids long. Germline CDR1 reads MDHEN; CDR2 reads SYDVKM. As DNA, the CDR3 is TGTGCCAGCAGCAACAGCGGGAGAGGAGAGACCCAGTACTTC. This encodes CASSNSGRGETQYF.

This chain joins TRBV7-9 and TRBJ2-3; D not certain. The CDR3 extends over 13 amino acids. The V end lost 5 bases, the J end lost 1 base, and 7 bases lay between the germline ends. The germline gives CDR1 SEHNR, CDR2 FQNEAQ (reference sequence). The CDR3 DNA reads as TGTGCCAGCAGCCTCACTTGCACAGATACGCAGTATTTT. This translates into CASSLTCTDTQYF.

The chain carries TRBV2 and TRBJ2-1, with 10 bases identical to TRBD2. This CDR3 comprises 15 residues. Germline V CDR1 and CDR2: SNHLY, FYNNEI. Unmatched junction bases numbered 4, after V lost 6 bases and J lost 2 bases. As DNA, the CDR3 is TGTGCCAGCAGATTAAGCGGGAGGGCCTACAATGAGCAGTTCTTC. It encodes CASRLSGRAYNEQFF.

The chain joins TRBV6-1 to TRBJ2-1, with TRBD2 matching 9 bases. The junction had 5 bases not matched to a gene; V was cut back by 1 base and J by 1 base. Germline loops: CDR1 MNHNS, CDR2 SASEGT. The CDR3 runs to 17 residues. The CDR3 is CASSEEIGLASYNEQFF. The CDR3, as DNA: TGTGCCAGCAGTGAAGAGATCGGACTAGCGTCCTACAATGAGCAGTTCTTC.

The chain employs TRBV7-2 and TRBJ1-1; D might be TRBD1 (5 bases). The CDR3 is 14 amino acids. The V end lost 2 bases, the J end lost 3 bases, and 10 bases lay between the germline ends. CDR1 SGHTA and CDR2 FQGNSA come from the germline V gene. This CDR3 is CASSLLGGDTEAFF. Written as DNA, the CDR3 is TGTGCCAGCAGCTTATTGGGAGGGGACACTGAAGCTTTCTTT.

The chain recombines TRBV10-1 with TRBJ2-7; D is possibly TRBD2 (6 bases). CDR3 length: 15 amino acids. Trimming stripped 7 bases from V and 3 bases from J, with 19 bases between. CDR1 is WNHNN, CDR2 SYGVQD, per germline (reference sequence). The CDR3 region is CASIPKGREDYEQYF. The CDR3 DNA sequence: TGCGCCAGCATTCCTAAAGGCAGGGAGGACTACGAGCAGTACTTC.

This clone is a singleton in its sample. This CDR3 reads CASSVVKVKTSTRETQYF. The CDR3 DNA follows: TGTGCCAGCAGCGTAGTTAAGGTTAAGACTAGCACACGGGAGACCCAGTACTTC. The chain couples TRBV9 to TRBJ2-5; 7 bases fit TRBD2. CDR1 is SGDLS and CDR2 is YYNGEE in the germline V gene. V gave up 0 bases and J gave up 5 bases; unmatched junction bases: 16. This CDR3 has 18 residues.

The chain carries TRBV27 and TRBJ2-7; 10 bases agree with TRBD2. With 5 bases clipped from V and 4 bases from J, the junction kept 2 bases outside the gene matches. The CDR3 is made up of 13 amino acids. The V gene's germline CDR1 is MNHEY and CDR2 SMNVEV (reference sequence). As DNA, the CDR3 is TGTGCCAGCAGTCCGGGACTAGCGTACGAGCAGTACTTC. Residues: CASSPGLAYEQYF.

The rearrangement uses TRBV2 and TRBJ2-5, with TRBD1 identical over 7 bases. V was clipped by 6 bases and J by 13 bases; unmatched bases: 11. The CDR3 length is 12 residues. In germline, CDR1 is SNHLY, CDR2 FYNNEI. CDR3 protein: CASSPPSTGTYF. As DNA, the CDR3 is TGTGCCAGCAGCCCACCCTCGACAGGGACGTACTTC.

The chain recombines TRBV10-3 with TRBJ2-7; TRBD1 aligns across 7 bases. Germline V lookup: CDR1 ENHRY, CDR2 SYGVKD. Trimming cost V 4 bases and J 4 bases; bases outside gene matches: 7. This CDR3 has 14 residues. CDR3 in DNA: TGTGCCATCAGTGCCCGGGACAGACCTTACGAGCAGTACTTC. It specifies CAISARDRPYEQYF.

This chain joins TRBV9 and TRBJ2-7; D perhaps matches TRBD1 (6 bases). Germline V lookup: CDR1 SGDLS, CDR2 YYNGEE. CDR3 length: 19 residues. Between the trimmed V and J ends, which lost 0 bases and 4 bases, there was a span of 26 bases. The CDR3 region is CASSVEPPYVRGREYEQYF. Written as DNA, the CDR3 is TGTGCCAGCAGCGTAGAGCCCCCGTATGTCAGGGGAAGGGAATACGAGCAGTACTTC.

This clone was recorded a few times. This chain links TRBV19 with TRBJ1-3; possible D gene TRBD1, 6 bases. Trimming took off 4 bases at V and 0 bases at J, with 19 bases between the two ends. Looked up from germline, CDR1 is LNHDA and CDR2 is SQIVND (reference sequence). The CDR3 runs to 18 residues. The CDR3 loop is CASSTWTVGKDSGNTIYF. CDR3 nucleotide sequence: TGTGCCAGTAGTACCTGGACAGTTGGGAAGGACTCTGGAAACACCATATATTTT.

This clone was counted between two and nine times. The chain couples TRBV5-4 to TRBJ2-3, with 7 bases identical to TRBD2. The CDR3 has 16 residues. CDR1 and CDR2 (germline): SGHNT, YYREEE (reference sequence). The V segment lost 5 bases and the J segment 4 bases; nucleotides outside the gene matches: 13. The CDR3: CASREAAGVGADTQYF. Here the CDR3 DNA reads TGTGCCAGCAGGGAGGCTGCGGGAGTAGGGGCAGATACGCAGTATTTT.

The chain carries TRBV10-2 and TRBJ2-7; 11 bases are a match to TRBD2. J gave up 6 bases and V 6 bases, and 4 bases lay outside the gene matches. Germline values: CDR1 WSHSY, CDR2 SAAADI. The CDR3 covers 13 residues. The CDR3 protein is CASRAGTSGEQYF. Written as DNA, the CDR3 is TGCGCCAGCAGGGCCGGGACTAGCGGCGAGCAGTACTTC.

Comment on this clone: One end of the junction is discordant with germline, which a read error may explain. The chain employs TRBV27 and TRBJ1-2, with 7 bases matching TRBD1. The germline V gene encodes CDR1 MNHEY and CDR2 SMNVEV (reference sequence). The CDR3 runs 15 residues. The CDR3 region has the DNA TGTGCCAGCAGTGCCCGGGACAGCCCTAACTATGGCTACCCCTTC. It encodes CASSARDSPNYGYPF.

This clone was found once. This chain joins TRBV30 and TRBJ2-1; D is possibly TRBD1 (5 bases). Germline V lookup: CDR1 GTSNPN, CDR2 SVGIG (reference sequence). This CDR3 contains 16 residues. Trimming took 5 bases from V and 4 from J, leaving 21 bases between them. The CDR3 coding sequence is TGTGCCTGGGGACCGGTTGGCCAGGGCCTTTACAATGAGCAGTTCTTC. This translates into CAWGPVGQGLYNEQFF.

This rearrangement joins TRBV5-6 to TRBJ2-5; 9 nucleotides line up with TRBD1. The CDR3 sequence is 15 residues long. With 0 bases clipped from V and 3 bases from J, the junction kept 3 bases outside the gene matches. CDR1 and CDR2 (germline): SGHDT, YYEEEE. In DNA, the CDR3 is TGTGCCAGCAGCTTGGGGGACAGGGTTAAAGAGACCCAGTACTTC. Amino acid sequence: CASSLGDRVKETQYF.

In its sample, this clone was seen once. The CDR3 loop reads CASSDSDGLAGISYEQYF. Here the CDR3 DNA reads TGTGCCAGCAGTGATTCGGATGGACTAGCGGGAATCTCCTACGAGCAGTACTTC. J is TRBJ2-7 and V is TRBV25-1; TRBD2 aligns across 12 bases. The ends lost 3 bases at V and 0 bases at J; junction bases unmatched: 9. The CDR3 contains 18 residues. Looked up from germline, CDR1 is MGHDK and CDR2 is SYGVNS.

The rearrangement links TRBV5-6 to TRBJ1-2; 8 nucleotides align to TRBD1. The CDR3 spans 16 residues. J lost 2 bases, V lost 0 bases, and 6 bases had no gene match. The germline CDR1 and CDR2 sequences are SGHDT and YYEEEE. CDR3 bases: TGTGCCAGCAGCTTGGGACAGGGGAGTGGGAACTATGGCTACACCTTC. Amino acids: CASSLGQGSGNYGYTF.

As for this clone: The sample carries other DNA sequences with the same CDR3. This rearrangement joins TRBV9 to TRBJ2-1; 8 bases are shared with TRBD2. Germline CDR1 and CDR2: SGDLS and YYNGEE. The CDR3 runs to 15 residues. The V gene end was trimmed by 4 bases and the J gene end by 4 bases; junction bases not matched to a gene: 7. This CDR3 is CASSPGLAGYNEQFF. The DNA for the CDR3 is TGTGCCAGCAGCCCCGGATTAGCGGGGTACAATGAGCAGTTCTTC. Looking up the rest from reference TRBV9 and TRBJ2-1 gives the full variable domain: DSGVTQTPKHLITATGQRVTLRCSPRSGDLSVYWYQQSLDQGLQFLIQYYNGEERAKGNILERFSAQQFPDLHSELNLSSLELGDSALYFCASSPGLAGYNEQFFGPGTRLTVL.

The chain links TRBV5-5 to TRBJ2-7; possible D gene TRBD2, 6 bases. This CDR3 is built from 15 residues. Trimming cost V 0 bases and J 5 bases, with 15 bases left between them. Germline V lookup: CDR1 SGHKS, CDR2 YYEKEE (reference sequence). This CDR3 is CASSLGGGIGDEQYF. The CDR3, as DNA: TGTGCCAGCAGCTTGGGTGGGGGGATAGGGGACGAGCAGTACTTC. The full variable domain, with the rest looked up from reference TRBV5-5 and TRBJ2-7, is DAGVTQSPTHLIKTRGQQVTLRCSPISGHKSVSWYQQVLGQGPQFIFQYYEKEERGRGNFPDRFSARQFPNYSSELNVNALLLGDSALYLCASSLGGGIGDEQYFGPGTRLTVT.

The chain couples TRBV12-5 to TRBJ2-5; 8 nucleotides align to TRBD2. This CDR3 spans 14 amino acids. Germline CDR1 is LGHNT and CDR2 is FRNRAP. The junction had 6 bases not matched to a gene; V was cut back by 4 bases and J by 5 bases. CDR3 in amino acids: CASGSGLVVETQYF. The CDR3 DNA is TGTGCTAGTGGTTCGGGACTAGTTGTCGAGACCCAGTACTTC.

The V and J genes are TRBV15 and TRBJ2-3, with 10 bases matching TRBD2. The CDR3 totals 15 residues. Germline loops: CDR1 LNHNV, CDR2 YYDKDF (reference sequence). The V and J ends lost 7 bases and 1 base, in that order; junction bases with no gene match: 5. The CDR3 nucleotides read TGTGCCACCAACACCGGGACTAGCGGCACAGATACGCAGTATTTT. Translating it yields CATNTGTSGTDTQYF.

The chain combines TRBV27 with TRBJ1-2; 7 bases map to TRBD1. Per the germline V gene, CDR1 is MNHEY and CDR2 is SMNVEV (reference sequence). With 5 bases clipped from V and 5 bases from J, the junction kept 8 bases outside the gene matches. The CDR3 has 14 residues. The CDR3 protein is CASSPPTGNYGYTF. CDR3 nucleotide sequence: TGTGCCAGCAGTCCCCCGACAGGGAATTATGGCTACACCTTC.

V usage is TRBV19 and J usage is TRBJ1-1; possibly TRBD1 for D (5 bases). Trimming left V 5 bases short and J 3 bases short, with 10 bases between. The CDR3 totals 13 residues. CDR1 LNHDA and CDR2 SQIVND come from the germline V gene (reference sequence). This chain's CDR3 is CASSPPGDTEAFF. CDR3 bases: TGTGCCAGTAGTCCCCCGGGGGACACTGAAGCTTTCTTT.

The chain recombines TRBV27 with TRBJ2-4, with D perhaps TRBD1 (5 bases). The CDR3 extends over 13 amino acids. V was pared by 9 bases and J by 3 bases, with 12 bases between. Germline CDR1 MNHEY, CDR2 SMNVEV (reference sequence). The CDR3 protein is CASTGGNKNIQYF. As DNA, the CDR3 is TGTGCCAGTACAGGTGGTAACAAAAACATTCAGTACTTC.

The genes are TRBV5-1 and TRBJ2-1; TRBD2 matches 9 bases. With V trimmed by 0 bases and J by 7 bases, 8 bases remained unmatched. CDR3 length: 16 amino acids. CDR1 SGHRS and CDR2 YFSETQ come from the germline V gene. The CDR3 loop reads CASSLEAGGPGNEQFF. The CDR3 DNA is TGCGCCAGCAGCTTGGAAGCGGGAGGCCCTGGGAATGAGCAGTTCTTC.